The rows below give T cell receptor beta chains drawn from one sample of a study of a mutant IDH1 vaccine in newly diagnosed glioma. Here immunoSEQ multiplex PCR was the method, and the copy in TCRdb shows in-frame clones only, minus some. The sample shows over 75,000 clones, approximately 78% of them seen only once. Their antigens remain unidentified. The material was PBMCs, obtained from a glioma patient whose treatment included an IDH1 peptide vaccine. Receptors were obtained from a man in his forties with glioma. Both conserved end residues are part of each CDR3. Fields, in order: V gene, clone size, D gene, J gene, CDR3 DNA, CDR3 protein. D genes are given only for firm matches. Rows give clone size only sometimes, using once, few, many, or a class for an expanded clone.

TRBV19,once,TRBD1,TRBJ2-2,TGTGCCAGTAGTAGCTGGGACAGACCCACCGGGGAGCTGTTTTTT,CASSSWDRPTGELFF
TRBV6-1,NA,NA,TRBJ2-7,TGTGCCAGCAGTGCAGGGGCCTACGAGCAGTACTTC,CASSAGAYEQYF
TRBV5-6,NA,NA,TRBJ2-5,TGTGCCAGCAGCTTGGTTAGACAGGGAGGTGAGACCCAGTACTTC,CASSLVRQGGETQYF
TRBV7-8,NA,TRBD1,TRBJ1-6,TGTGCCAGCAGCTATCGGACAGGGAGTCCTAATTCACCCCTCCACTTT,CASSYRTGSPNSPLHF
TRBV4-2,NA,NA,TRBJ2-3,TGTGCCAGCAGTAGGGCTGGGGGTGTTGGGTTTGATACGCAGTATTTT,CASSRAGGVGFDTQYF
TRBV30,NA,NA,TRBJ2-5,TGTGCCTGGAGTGTCGTGGTGGGCGAGACCCAGTACTTC,CAWSVVVGETQYF
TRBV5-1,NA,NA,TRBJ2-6,TGCGCCAGCAGCTTGGCAGGGACTGGGGCCAACGTCCTGACTTTC,CASSLAGTGANVLTF
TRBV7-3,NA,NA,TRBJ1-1,TGTGCCAGCAGCTCCCGAGGGCCCCCCAACACTGAAGCTTTCTTT,CASSSRGPPNTEAFF
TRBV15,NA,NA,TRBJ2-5,TGTGCCACCAGCAGAGCAGGGATAGCTACCCAAGAGACCCAGTACTTC,CATSRAGIATQETQYF
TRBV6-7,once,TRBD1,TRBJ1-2,TGTGCCAGCAGCCCAACCGACAGGGCCTATGGCTACACCTTC,CASSPTDRAYGYTF
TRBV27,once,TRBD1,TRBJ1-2,TGTGCCAGCAGTCTAGCAGGGGGCAGGGGGGTAGCTAACTATGGCTACACCTTC,CASSLAGGRGVANYGYTF
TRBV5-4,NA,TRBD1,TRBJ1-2,TGTGCCAGCAGCTTGTGGTCCGGCAGGGGGCACTATGGCTACACCTTC,CASSLWSGRGHYGYTF
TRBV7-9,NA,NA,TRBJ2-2,TGTGCCAGCAGCTCAGGGTTCTCGAACACCGGGGAGCTGTTTTTT,CASSSGFSNTGELFF
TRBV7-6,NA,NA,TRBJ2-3,TGTGCCAGCAGCTTTTTTGGGGGGGGGCCCAATTTT,CASSFFGGGPNF
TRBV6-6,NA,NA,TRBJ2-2,TGTGCCAGCAGTTACGACTTCCAGGGGGAGCTGTTTTTT,CASSYDFQGELFF
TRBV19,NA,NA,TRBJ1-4,TGTGCCAGTAGTATGCAGCCTAATGAAAAACTGTTTTTT,CASSMQPNEKLFF
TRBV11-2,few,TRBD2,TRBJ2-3,TGTGCCAGCAGCTTAGCGACTAGCAATACGCAGTATTTT,CASSLATSNTQYF
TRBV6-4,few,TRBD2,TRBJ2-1,TGTGCCAGCAGTGAAGCTAGCGGGGGACTCAATGAGCAGTTCTTC,CASSEASGGLNEQFF
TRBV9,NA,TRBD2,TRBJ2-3,TGTGCCAGCAGCGTAGACCACGCGGGAGAGGGAGATACGCAGTATTTT,CASSVDHAGEGDTQYF
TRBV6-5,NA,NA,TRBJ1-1,TGTGCCAGCAGCCGAAACAGGCTCACTGAAGCTTTCTTT,CASSRNRLTEAFF
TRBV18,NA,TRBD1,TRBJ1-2,TGTGCCAGCTCACCACGTACAGGGGACTATGGCTACACCTTC,CASSPRTGDYGYTF
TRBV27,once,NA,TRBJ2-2,TGTGCCAGCAGTACCCGCGGGACCGGGGAGCTGTTTTTT,CASSTRGTGELFF
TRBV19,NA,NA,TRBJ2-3,TGTGCCAGTAGTATCGACACGGTTACGCAGTATTTT,CASSIDTVTQYF
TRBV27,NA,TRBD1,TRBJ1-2,TGTGCCAGCAGTTCGATCGACAGGGTCTCATCCTACACCTTC,CASSSIDRVSSYTF
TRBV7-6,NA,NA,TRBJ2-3,TGTGCCAGCAGCTTATTATCCGTAGCGCAGTATTTT,CASSLLSVAQYF
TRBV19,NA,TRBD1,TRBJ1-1,TGTGCCAGCCAGACAGGGTGGAACACTGAAGCTTTCTTT,CASQTGWNTEAFF
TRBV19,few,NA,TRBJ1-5,TGTGCCAGTAGTGGTCAGACGGGGATGAATCAGCCCCAGCATTTT,CASSGQTGMNQPQHF
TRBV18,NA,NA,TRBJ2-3,TGTGCCAGCTCAACCCTAACAGATACGCAGTATTTT,CASSTLTDTQYF
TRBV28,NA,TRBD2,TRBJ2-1,TGTGCCAGCAGTTTCAGGACTAGCGGGAGGGCCCGTCGTAGGTTTGAGCAGTTCTTC,CASSFRTSGRARRRFEQFF
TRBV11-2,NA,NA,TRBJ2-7,TGTGCCAGCGGTGCAGCGGAGAACGAGCAGTACTTC,CASGAAENEQYF